The clone carrying this TCR beta chain was detected only a few times. The target antigen is unknown. This sample is part of a study of blood T cells in healthy people across ages. Turning to the study itself: Per every two T cells, about one barcoded beta molecule was captured by template switching. Study-level results: It was held that the diversity estimates obtained from one million T cells were underestimates.

Combining a sample-barcoded 5' primer with a J-beta primer mix, a second PCR ran for roughly 7 to 12 cycles. Via MiXCR, TCRdb re-called the 5' RACE reads, giving one row per CDR3 protein. The table lists 1.5 million to 2 million distinct CDR3 sequences, about 39% of them singletons. CDR1 and CDR2 from the germline V gene are SGHTA and FQGNSA. CDR3 length: 16 amino acids. V shed 1 base, J shed 8 bases, and the junction held 3 bases outside the gene matches. The V gene is TRBV7-2, the J gene TRBJ1-6, with TRBD1 matching over 12 bases. Sequencing input: blood. The source of this sequence is a human donor in good health. The CDR3: CASSLGGTGGYSPLHF. The DNA of the CDR3 is TGTGCCAGCAGCTTAGGTGGGACAGGGGGCTATTCACCCCTCCACTTT.